This T cell receptor (beta chain) is from a study of T cell responses to AZD1222 COVID-19 vaccine. As for the study in general: The study pooled second doses at about 4 or about 12 weeks. Regarding the study as a whole: Unmutated variant regions are reportedly targeted by nearly half of spike-specific TCRs. Every sample of the repertoires postdated the peak T cell response. Regions 160-218 and 743-854 dominated among vaccine-associated CD4 TCRs spanning spike.

This clone has only one observation. Antigen: not known. TCRdb's copy holds only in-frame clones and misses some; the assay was immunoSEQ multiplex PCR. This table has 90,000 to 120,000 clones, 91% appearing once. Trimming removed 8 bases at V and 0 bases at J, with 10 bases between. The CDR3 covers 14 residues. CDR1 is SNHLY and CDR2 is FYNNEI in the germline V gene. This chain joins TRBV2 and TRBJ1-4, with D unclear. Source: peripheral blood, taken on day 0 of AZD1222 vaccination. The clonotype was recovered from an adult in good health. CDR3 DNA sequence: TGTGCCAGCCAAACGCAGACAACTAATGAAAAACTGTTTTTT. It encodes CASQTQTTNEKLFF.